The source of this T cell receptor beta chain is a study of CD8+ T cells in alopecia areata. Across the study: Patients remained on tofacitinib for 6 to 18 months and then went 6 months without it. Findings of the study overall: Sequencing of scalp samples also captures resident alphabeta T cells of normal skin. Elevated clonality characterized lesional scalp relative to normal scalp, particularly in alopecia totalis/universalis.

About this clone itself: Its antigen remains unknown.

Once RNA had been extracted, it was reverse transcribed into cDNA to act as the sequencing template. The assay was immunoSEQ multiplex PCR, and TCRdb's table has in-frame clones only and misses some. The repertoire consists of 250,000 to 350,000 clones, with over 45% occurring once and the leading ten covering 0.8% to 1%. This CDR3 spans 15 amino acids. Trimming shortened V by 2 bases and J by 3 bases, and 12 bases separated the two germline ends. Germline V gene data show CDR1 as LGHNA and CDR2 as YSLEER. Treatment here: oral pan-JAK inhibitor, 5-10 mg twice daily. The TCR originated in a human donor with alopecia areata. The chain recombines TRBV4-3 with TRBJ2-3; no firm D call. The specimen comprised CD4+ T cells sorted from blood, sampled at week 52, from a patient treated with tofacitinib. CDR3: CASSQQDVGTDTQYF. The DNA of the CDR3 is TGCGCCAGCAGCCAACAAGATGTCGGGACAGATACGCAGTATTTT.